Listed here are 27 T cell receptor beta chains from one sample, sequenced in a study of tumor-infiltrating lymphocytes in primary liver carcinoma. cDNA specific to TCR beta was made from 450 to 650 ng of total RNA, with a constant-region primer employed for priming. Slightly modified ARM-PCR with three nested multiplex PCR rounds yielded TCR beta libraries. TRBV1-TRBV30 forward and Cbeta reverse primers drove the first two roughly 9-cycle rounds. TCRdb reprocessed the multiplex PCR reads via MiXCR and lists one record per CDR3 protein. The repertoire holds 150,000 to 200,000 distinct CDR3 sequences, with less than 65% as singletons. The study extracted blood RNA from unsorted whole blood and also extracted germline DNA. Sequencing was done on a sample of peripheral blood. These receptors came from a middle-aged man with primary liver carcinoma and hepatitis B virus infection.

The chain has TRBV12-3 or TRBV12-4 and TRBJ2-1; D could derive from TRBD1 or TRBD2 (6 bases each). CDR3 length equals 13 residues. Trimming removed 6 bases at V and 4 bases at J, with 10 bases between. CDR3 protein: CASREGVYNEQFF. The CDR3 DNA reads TGTGCCAGCAGGGAGGGGGTATACAATGAGCAGTTCTTC.

For this clonotype: A read error is possible here, since a much larger clone lies one base away. The chain uses TRBV29-1 and TRBJ2-1; 7 nucleotides match TRBD2. Germline lookup yields CDR1 SQVTM and CDR2 ANQGSEA. The V gene end was trimmed by 4 bases and the J gene end by 3 bases; junction bases not matched to a gene: 6. The CDR3 is 14 residues long. Here the CDR3 reads CSVASSGVYNEQFF. The CDR3 nucleotides read TGCAGCGTTGCTTCTAGCGGCGTCTACAATGAGCAGTTCTTC.

Points on this clonotype: An end of the junction differs from the germline gene, which may be a read error. The V gene is TRBV6-5, the J gene TRBJ1-1; the D is unclear. The germline V gene has CDR1 MNHEY and CDR2 SVGAGI. The CDR3 extends over 13 amino acids. The CDR3 region is CASSNQGRGGTLF. The CDR3 DNA reads TGTGCCAGCAGCAATCAAGGACGGGGTGGCACTTTATTT.

This chain links TRBV29-1 with TRBJ2-1, with 14 bases identical to TRBD2. The V gene's germline CDR1 is SQVTM and CDR2 ANQGSEA. After removal of 6 bases from V and 2 bases from J, the junction contained 3 bases not matched to a gene. CDR3 size: 15 residues. The CDR3 coding sequence is TGCAGCGTGGGGACTAGCGGGAGTCCCTACAATGAGCAGTTCTTC. This sequence encodes CSVGTSGSPYNEQFF.

About this clonotype: The CDR3 ends on some other residue instead of the conserved phenylalanine or tryptophan, so this is likely a read error. The chain recombines TRBV12-3 or TRBV12-4 with TRBJ2-1; 7 nucleotides agree with TRBD2. Trimming at V came to 6 bases and at J to 4 bases, leaving 9 bases not matched to a gene. CDR3 length: 15 amino acids. CDR3 nucleotide sequence: TGTGCCAGCAGCCCGGGGAGCGGGACGTACAATGAGCAGTTCATC. Amino acids: CASSPGSGTYNEQFI.

Details on this clonotype: Being one base from a much bigger clone, this may be a read error. The chain carries TRBV4-1 and TRBJ2-7; no definite D call. CDR3 length: 15 amino acids. Germline CDR1 and CDR2: MGHRA and YSYEKL. With 2 bases removed from V and 3 bases from J, the gap between germline ends came to 14 bases. The CDR3 loop reads CASSQPTVRHYEQYF. The CDR3 bases are TGCGCCAGCAGCCAACCTACAGTGAGGCACTACGAGCAGTACTTC.

In regard to this clonotype: At one boundary the junction diverges from the germline segment, which might be a read error. V and J are TRBV29-1 and TRBJ2-2; 11 bases fit TRBD1. Germline V gene data show CDR1 as SQVTM and CDR2 as ANQGSEA. The CDR3 has 15 residues. The CDR3 sequence is CSIEEDRGRTVELFF. The CDR3 nucleotides read TGCAGCATTGAAGAGGACAGGGGGCGCACCGTGGAGCTGTTTTTT.

V and J are TRBV25-1 and TRBJ1-2; D not resolved. CDR1 and CDR2 from the germline V gene are MGHDK and SYGVNS. The length of the CDR3 is 15 residues. Trimming shortened V by 3 bases and J by 8 bases, and 19 bases separated the two germline ends. The CDR3 sequence is CASSEKVLPTGGYTF. The CDR3 DNA reads TGTGCCAGCAGTGAGAAAGTACTACCCACGGGAGGCTACACCTTC.

This clonotype was recorded many times. The rearrangement joins TRBV5-5 to TRBJ2-1, with 8 bases that match TRBD2. This CDR3 comprises 15 residues. Per germline, CDR1 SGHKS and CDR2 YYEKEE (reference sequence). V lost 2 bases and J lost 0; bases outside the gene matches: 1. The CDR3 loop reads CASSLSGSSYNEQFF. The CDR3, as DNA: TGTGCCAGCAGCTTAAGCGGGAGCTCCTACAATGAGCAGTTCTTC.

To note about this clonotype: Compared with germline, one end of the junction differs, possibly owing to a read error. V gene TRBV28 combines with J gene TRBJ2-1; the match to TRBD2 covers 7 bases. The length of the CDR3 is 15 residues. From germline, CDR1 is MDHEN and CDR2 SYDVKM. DNA of the CDR3: TGCGCCAGCAGTCCACCCTCCGCGGGAGAAGGTGAGCAGTTCTTC. This sequence encodes CASSPPSAGEGEQFF.

On this clonotype itself: Its ends do not fully match the called genes, so a read error is possible. This chain uses TRBV11-1 with TRBJ1-5; no firm D call. Germline values: CDR1 SGHAT, CDR2 FQDESV (reference sequence). The CDR3 covers 13 residues. Here the CDR3 DNA reads TGTGCCTGCAGCCCTGGATTAGATCAGCCCCAGCATTTT. Amino acid sequence: CACSPGLDQPQHF.

This clonotype was detected many times. V and J are TRBV6-1 and TRBJ2-1; D unresolved. The CDR3 is 12 amino acids. The V end lost 5 bases, the J end lost 7 bases, and 9 bases lay between the germline ends. The V gene's germline CDR1 is MNHNS and CDR2 SASEGT. DNA of the CDR3: TGTGCCAGCAGTCTATTTCCTAATGAGCAGTTCTTC. This sequence encodes CASSLFPNEQFF.

This chain connects TRBV29-1 to TRBJ2-7; TRBD2 agrees at 8 bases. Germline V gives CDR1 SQVTM, CDR2 ANQGSEA. The CDR3 is made up of 16 amino acids. V shed 6 bases, J shed 2 bases, and the junction held 15 bases outside the gene matches. The CDR3 here is CSVIRTTNGRAYEQYF. In DNA form, the CDR3 reads TGCAGCGTCATTAGGACGACTAACGGGAGGGCCTACGAGCAGTACTTC.

There are a few counts of this clonotype. The CDR3: CASSPGFRPTYGYTF. CDR3 bases: TGTGCCAGCAGTCCTGGTTTTCGCCCCACCTATGGCTACACCTTC. V usage is TRBV6-5 and J usage is TRBJ1-2; D ambiguous. V was trimmed by 5 bases and J by 4 bases, leaving 17 bases between them. Germline V lookup: CDR1 MNHEY, CDR2 SVGAGI. This CDR3 is built from 15 residues.

The chain recombines TRBV11-2 with TRBJ2-3; D is possibly TRBD1 (5 bases). With the DNA end fitting TRBJ1-5 better, the J assignment may be wrong. CDR1 and CDR2 (germline): SGHAT, FQNNGV. This CDR3 has 15 residues. CDR3 bases: TGTGCCAGCAGCTTAGGGCGACAGCCCACAGATACGCAGCATTTT. Translating it yields CASSLGRQPTDTQHF.

A few counts support this clonotype. The chain links TRBV6-5 to TRBJ2-1, with TRBD2 matching over 10 bases. The CDR3 is made up of 15 amino acids. Looked up from germline, CDR1 is MNHEY and CDR2 is SVGAGI. J was trimmed by 8 bases and V by 5 bases; bases with no gene match: 9. The DNA of the CDR3 is TGTGCCAGCAGTGGGGGTAGCGGGAGGAGCTATGAGCAGTTCTTC. Translated: CASSGGSGRSYEQFF.

In regard to this clonotype: It may be a read error: a sequence one base away is much more abundant. The chain uses TRBV5-5 and TRBJ2-1; D remains ambiguous. Germline loops: CDR1 SGHKS, CDR2 YYEKEE (reference sequence). The CDR3 consists of 15 residues. The CDR3 protein is CASSLDPSSYNGQFF. The CDR3 DNA is TGTGCCAGCAGCCTCGACCCATCCAGCTACAATGGGCAGTTCTTC.

As regards this clonotype: This may be a read error, as it is one base from a much larger clone. The rearrangement joins TRBV29-1 to TRBJ2-7; D uncertain. The germline CDR1 and CDR2 sequences are SQVTM and ANQGSEA. CDR3 length: 15 residues. CDR3: CSVEGLRSSPDEQHF. DNA of the CDR3: TGCAGCGTTGAAGGGCTCAGGAGTTCCCCGGACGAGCAGCACTTC.

This clonotype has a count of ten or more. V is TRBV11-1 and J is TRBJ2-7, with a tentative D call TRBD1 (5 bases). This CDR3 is built from 13 residues. Trimming pared 6 bases from V and 3 bases from J, leaving 12 bases between. The germline V gene has CDR1 SGHAT and CDR2 FQDESV (reference sequence). The CDR3 here is CASRPDSSYEQYF. CDR3 sequence (DNA): TGTGCCAGCAGACCAGACAGTAGCTACGAGCAGTACTTC.

The rearrangement links TRBV6-1 to TRBJ1-6, with 10 bases matching TRBD1. CDR1 MNHNS and CDR2 SASEGT come from the germline V gene. V trimming: 4 bases; J trimming: 7 bases; junction bases outside the gene matches: 4. The CDR3 is 15 amino acids. The CDR3 spells CASSAGTGDNSPLHF. The CDR3 DNA sequence: TGTGCCAGCAGTGCCGGGACAGGGGACAATTCACCCCTCCACTTT.

This chain uses TRBV6-6 with TRBJ2-7, with TRBD1 matching 7 bases. Germline V gene sequence: CDR1 MNHNY, CDR2 SVGAGI (reference sequence). This CDR3 is 14 amino acids long. V shed 0 bases and J 3 bases; nucleotides not matched to a gene: 2. The CDR3 protein is CASSYSDRDYEQYF. The CDR3 DNA is TGTGCCAGCAGTTACTCCGACAGGGACTACGAGCAGTACTTC.

The chain uses TRBV5-4 and TRBJ2-1; 10 bases line up with TRBD2. Germline values: CDR1 SGHNT, CDR2 YYREEE (reference sequence). This CDR3 is built from 15 residues. The V gene end was trimmed by 4 bases and the J gene end by 7 bases; junction bases not matched to a gene: 8. The chain's CDR3 is CASSPSGREQNEQFF. In nucleotides, the CDR3 is TGTGCCAGCAGCCCTAGCGGGAGAGAACAGAATGAGCAGTTCTTC.

This clonotype was seen only a few times. The gene calls are TRBV6-1 and TRBJ1-5, with no clear D. The V gene's germline CDR1 is MNHNS and CDR2 SASEGT. This CDR3 comprises 13 residues. V lost 11 bases and J lost 7, with 18 bases in between. CDR3 DNA: TGTGCCGGCAAGATGAATTCAGACCAGCCCCAGCATTTT. Its protein is CAGKMNSDQPQHF.

This clonotype was found many times. The chain carries TRBV6-6 and TRBJ1-5, with TRBD1 matching over 10 bases. CDR1 is MNHNY and CDR2 is SVGAGI in the germline V gene (reference sequence). The V and J ends lost 6 bases and 1 base, in that order; junction bases with no gene match: 3. The CDR3 is 15 amino acids. The CDR3 DNA reads TGTGCCAGCAGCTGGGACAGGGGAAGCAATCAGCCCCAGCATTTT. Translation gives CASSWDRGSNQPQHF.

Remarks on this clonotype: One base away lies a much larger clone, so this may be a sequencing read error. CDR3 sequence: CASSSRGRNIEAFF. DNA of the CDR3: TGTGCCAGCAGCTCCAGGGGGCGAAACATTGAAGCTTTCTTT. This sequence joins TRBV11-2 and TRBJ1-1; the match to TRBD1 covers 8 bases. The germline V gene encodes CDR1 SGHAT and CDR2 FQNNGV. There are 14 residues in the CDR3.

As concerns this clonotype: A read error is possible here, since a much larger clone lies one base away. The chain is built from TRBV10-1 and TRBJ1-5, with 11 bases that match TRBD1. This CDR3 has 14 residues. Germline CDR1 reads WNHNN; CDR2 reads SYGVQD (reference sequence). This chain's CDR3 is CASRRTGGNQPQLF. DNA for the CDR3: TGCGCCAGCCGTAGGACAGGGGGCAATCAGCCCCAGCTTTTT.

A few counts support this clonotype. This chain uses TRBV4-1 with TRBJ2-1; D remains unclear. The CDR3 totals 12 residues. Germline V CDR1 and CDR2: MGHRA, YSYEKL. V lost 4 bases, J lost 10 bases, and 11 bases lay in between. The CDR3 DNA is TGCGCCAGCAGCCCGCCTCGCGAGGAGCAGTTCTTC. Protein: CASSPPREEQFF.